This T cell receptor (beta chain) was documented in a study of T-cell memory formation after mild COVID-19. Overall study: TCR clusters were mostly donor specific. Study outcomes and limitations: Memory sampled before infection contained some responding clones, suggesting cross-reactive memory joined. CD4+ bias marked clones expanding day 15 to 37, unlike balanced contracting clones. Mainly in CM and EM were contracting CD4+ clones; CD8+ were in EMRA.

TCRdb passed the 5' RACE reads through MiXCR, listing each CDR3 protein once. The table lists roughly 400,000 distinct CDR3 sequences, around a sixth of them singletons. V lost 4 bases, J lost 0 bases, and 6 bases lay in between. This CDR3 spans 13 amino acids. The V gene's germline CDR1 is ENHRY and CDR2 SYGVKD. On this clonotype itself: Its antigen remains unknown.

The V gene is TRBV10-3, the J gene TRBJ1-2; D unresolved. Sequencing input: PBMCs or a T cell subset sorted from them (not recorded which). The source of this sequence is a man younger than 35 who had mild COVID-19 (a few samples of this study predate the infection). Cell type and time point are not known. CDR3 residues: CAISVQANYGYTF. In nucleotides, the CDR3 is TGTGCCATCAGTGTTCAGGCTAACTATGGCTACACCTTC.